What follows is one T cell receptor beta chain and its context. Measured with immunoSEQ multiplex PCR; TCRdb has only the in-frame clones, and not every one. The repertoire includes approximately 200,000 clones, around 80% of them detected once, and approximately 6.9% sits in the top ten. This sample was taken from a study of blood T cell repertoires in COVID-19. This CDR3 has 15 amino acids. J gave up 5 bases and V 4 bases, and 6 bases lay outside the gene matches. Germline lookup yields CDR1 SGDLS and CDR2 YYNGEE. This sequence joins TRBV9 and TRBJ2-5, with 12 bases lining up with TRBD2. The clonotype was recovered from a human donor with acute or convalescent COVID-19. The donor label of this sample is uncertain. The source material was peripheral blood. The CDR3 loop reads CASSPGLAGAETQYF. The CDR3 nucleotides are TGTGCCAGCAGCCCGGGACTAGCGGGTGCGGAGACCCAGTACTTC. Combining the CDR3 with reference TRBV9 and TRBJ2-5 gives the whole variable domain DSGVTQTPKHLITATGQRVTLRCSPRSGDLSVYWYQQSLDQGLQFLIQYYNGEERAKGNILERFSAQQFPDLHSELNLSSLELGDSALYFCASSPGLAGAETQYFGPGTRLLVL.